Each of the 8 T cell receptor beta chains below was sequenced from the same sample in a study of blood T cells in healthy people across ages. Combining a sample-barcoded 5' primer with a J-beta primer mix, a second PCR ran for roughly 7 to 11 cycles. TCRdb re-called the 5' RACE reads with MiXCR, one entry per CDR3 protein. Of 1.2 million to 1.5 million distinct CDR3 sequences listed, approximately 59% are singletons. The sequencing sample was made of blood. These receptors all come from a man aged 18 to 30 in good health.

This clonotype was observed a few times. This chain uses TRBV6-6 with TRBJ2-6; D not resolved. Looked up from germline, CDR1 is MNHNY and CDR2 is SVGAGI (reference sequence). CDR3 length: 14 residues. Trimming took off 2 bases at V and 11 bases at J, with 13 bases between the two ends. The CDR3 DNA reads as TGTGCCAGCAGTTACCAACACCCTGTGGACGTCCTGACTTTC. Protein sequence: CASSYQHPVDVLTF.

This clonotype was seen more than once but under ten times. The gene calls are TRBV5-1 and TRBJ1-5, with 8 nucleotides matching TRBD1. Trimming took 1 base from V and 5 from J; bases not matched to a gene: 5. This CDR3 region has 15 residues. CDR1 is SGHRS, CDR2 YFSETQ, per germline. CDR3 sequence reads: CASSLFPGGDQPQHF. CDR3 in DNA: TGCGCCAGCAGCTTGTTTCCAGGGGGCGATCAGCCCCAGCATTTT.

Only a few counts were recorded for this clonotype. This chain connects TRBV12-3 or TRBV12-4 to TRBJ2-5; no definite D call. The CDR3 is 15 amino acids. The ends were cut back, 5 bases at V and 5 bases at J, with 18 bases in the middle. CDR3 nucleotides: TGTGCCAGCAGTCCGCCGGGCCTCAAAGTGGAGACCCAGTACTTC. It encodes CASSPPGLKVETQYF.

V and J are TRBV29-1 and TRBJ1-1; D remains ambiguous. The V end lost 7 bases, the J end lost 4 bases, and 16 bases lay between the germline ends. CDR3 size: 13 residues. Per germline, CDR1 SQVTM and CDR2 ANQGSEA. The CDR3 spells CSASAEPSTEAFF. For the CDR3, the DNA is TGCAGCGCCTCGGCAGAACCGAGCACTGAAGCTTTCTTT.

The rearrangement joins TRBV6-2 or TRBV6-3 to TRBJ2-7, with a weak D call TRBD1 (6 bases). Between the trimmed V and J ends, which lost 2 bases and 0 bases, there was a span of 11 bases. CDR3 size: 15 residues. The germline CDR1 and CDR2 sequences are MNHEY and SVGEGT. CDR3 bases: TGTGCCAGCAGTTACGGAGCAGGGGACTCCTACGAGCAGTACTTC. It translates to CASSYGAGDSYEQYF.

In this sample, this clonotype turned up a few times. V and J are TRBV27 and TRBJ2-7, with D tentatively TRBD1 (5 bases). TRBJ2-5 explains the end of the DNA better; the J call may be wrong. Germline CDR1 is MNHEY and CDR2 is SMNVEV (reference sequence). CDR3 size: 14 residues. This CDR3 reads CASSLGIGEETQYF. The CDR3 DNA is TGTGCCAGCAGTTTAGGAATAGGGGAAGAGACCCAGTACTTC.

CDR3 nucleotide sequence: TGTGCCATCAGTGAGGGGCAAAAAGAGACCCAGTACTTC. Translation: CAISEGQKETQYF. The rearrangement links TRBV10-3 to TRBJ2-5; D remains unclear. CDR3 length equals 13 residues. CDR1 is ENHRY, CDR2 SYGVKD, per germline. V shed 2 bases and J shed 3 bases, with 7 bases lying between them.

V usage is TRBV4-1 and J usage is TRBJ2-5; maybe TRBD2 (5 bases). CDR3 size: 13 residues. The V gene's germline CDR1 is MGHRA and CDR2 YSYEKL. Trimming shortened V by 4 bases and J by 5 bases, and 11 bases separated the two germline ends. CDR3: CASSPQRGETQYF. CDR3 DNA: TGCGCCAGCAGCCCCCAGCGCGGGGAGACCCAGTACTTC.